This is a list of T cell receptor beta chains from one sample in a study of T cell responses to AZD1222 COVID-19 vaccine. Generated by immunoSEQ multiplex PCR, the TCRdb table keeps only in-frame clones and is missing some. The table records about 110,000 clones, nearly 90% of them present only once. Sample: peripheral blood, taken on day 0 of MenACWY control vaccination. The receptors shown here come from an adult in good health. Both conserved end residues are part of each CDR3. A D gene is named only where the DNA matches it firmly. The listing skips clone size in some rows; elsewhere it reads once, few, many or a size class.

DNA	CDR3	J	V	D	size
TGTGCCAGCAGCCTGGGACAGAACTACGAGCAGTACTTC	CASSLGQNYEQYF	TRBJ2-7	TRBV27	TRBD1	.
TGTGCCAGCATCCTGAGTGGGGCCAACGTCCTGACTTTC	CASILSGANVLTF	TRBJ2-6	TRBV7-2	.	few
TGTGCCAGCAGCTTTAGGACGGGAGAGACCCAGTACTTC	CASSFRTGETQYF	TRBJ2-5	TRBV7-9	.	.
TGTGCCAGCAGCCCTTTGGGACTAGGGCTCAATGAGCAGTTCTTC	CASSPLGLGLNEQFF	TRBJ2-1	TRBV27	TRBD2	.
TGTGCCAGTAGTCCCCAGGGGGCGAAGACCGGGGAGCTGTTTTTT	CASSPQGAKTGELFF	TRBJ2-2	TRBV19	TRBD1	.
TGTGCCAGCAGCAGCCGGGACAGTACCATCTATGGCTACACCTTC	CASSSRDSTIYGYTF	TRBJ1-2	TRBV7-2	TRBD1	.
TGTGCCAGCAGTAGAGACGGGAACACTGAAGCTTTCTTT	CASSRDGNTEAFF	TRBJ1-1	TRBV2	.	once
TGTGCCAGCAGCTACTCGCCGAACACTGAAGCTTTCTTT	CASSYSPNTEAFF	TRBJ1-1	TRBV7-6	.	.
TGTGCCAGCCCCGACAGGGGGTCTATCCTGAACACTGAAGCTTTCTTT	CASPDRGSILNTEAFF	TRBJ1-1	TRBV28	TRBD1	.
TGTGCCAGTATCCTACAAGACTCGAGTCGCTCTGGGGCCAACGTCCTGACTTTC	CASILQDSSRSGANVLTF	TRBJ2-6	TRBV19	.	once
TGCGCCAGCAGCCAAGATCGGGACAGGACGCAGTATTTT	CASSQDRDRTQYF	TRBJ2-3	TRBV4-3	TRBD1	.
TGTGCCAGCAGCGCCAGGGGACAGGGTAATTCACCCCTCCACTTT	CASSARGQGNSPLHF	TRBJ1-6	TRBV7-2	TRBD1	.
TGTGCCAGTAGTACCCTCACCCGGGGGGGTGATGAAAAACTGTTTTTT	CASSTLTRGGDEKLFF	TRBJ1-4	TRBV19	.	.
TGTGCCAGCAGTGTGACGGCCAACACCGCCTACGAGCAGTACTTC	CASSVTANTAYEQYF	TRBJ2-7	TRBV2	.	.
TGTGCCTGGAGTGTAAGGTCCCGGAGGGGGGATGGCATTCAGTACTTC	CAWSVRSRRGDGIQYF	TRBJ2-4	TRBV30	.	.
TGTGCCAGCAGCTTAGTCCAGGGGGCCTCCTACGAGCAGTACTTC	CASSLVQGASYEQYF	TRBJ2-7	TRBV11-2	TRBD1	.
TGTGCCAGCAGTAGGAGGGATCAGCCCCAGCATTTT	CASSRRDQPQHF	TRBJ1-5	TRBV5-8	.	.
TGTGCCAGCAGTAGTGGAACAGGGCTCCCCTACGAGCAGTACTTC	CASSSGTGLPYEQYF	TRBJ2-7	TRBV27	.	.
TGTGCCAGCAGTTTACTCGGCGGAGGCTACACCTTC	CASSLLGGGYTF	TRBJ1-2	TRBV28	.	.
TGTGCCAGCACCCAATACCACTGGGGAGGCACAGATACGCAGTATTTT	CASTQYHWGGTDTQYF	TRBJ2-3	TRBV6-6	.	.
TGTGCCAGCAGCCCTGGACAGGTCATGAACACTGAAGCTTTCTTT	CASSPGQVMNTEAFF	TRBJ1-1	TRBV9	TRBD1	.
TGTGCCAGCAAGGGACAGGGGACCACCGGGGAGCTGTTTTTT	CASKGQGTTGELFF	TRBJ2-2	TRBV2	TRBD1	.
TGTGCTGCCGGGACTCCGTATGGCTATGGCTACACCTTC	CAAGTPYGYGYTF	TRBJ1-2	TRBV6-5	.	.
TGTGCCAGCAGTTCGAGGTTCTATGGCTACACCTTC	CASSSRFYGYTF	TRBJ1-2	TRBV28	.	.
TGCGCCAGCAGCTTGGGGTTTCAGCATCTGTCCTACAATGAGCAGTTCTTC	CASSLGFQHLSYNEQFF	TRBJ2-1	TRBV5-1	.	.
TGTGCCAGCAGCTTAGCCCAATACAATGAGCAGTTCTTC	CASSLAQYNEQFF	TRBJ2-1	TRBV11-1	.	.
TGTGCCAGCAGCTTAGATCCCCAGCGGGGGACCGGGAATGAGCAGTTCTTC	CASSLDPQRGTGNEQFF	TRBJ2-1	TRBV7-2	TRBD2	.
TGTGCCACGACAGGGACTAACTATGGCTACACCTTC	CATTGTNYGYTF	TRBJ1-2	TRBV28	TRBD1	.
TGCGCCAGCAGCCAAGAAGCCAGGGGCTCACCCCTCCACTTT	CASSQEARGSPLHF	TRBJ1-6	TRBV4-3	.	.
TGCAGCGTTAGGGACAGGGAAACTAATGAAAAACTGTTTTTT	CSVRDRETNEKLFF	TRBJ1-4	TRBV29-1	TRBD1	.
TGTGCCTGGAGGGGTCTAGCGGGAACAGATACGCAGTATTTT	CAWRGLAGTDTQYF	TRBJ2-3	TRBV30	TRBD2	once
TGTGCCACCAGTCGTCCGGGTCCCGGGAACGAGCAGTACTTC	CATSRPGPGNEQYF	TRBJ2-7	TRBV24-1	.	.
TGTGCCAGCAGTGAGGGTAGCAATCAGCCCCAGCATTTT	CASSEGSNQPQHF	TRBJ1-5	TRBV12-3/TRBV12-4	.	few
TGTGCCAGCAGCAAGTCCCGCGGTTCCGGTAATGAAAAACTGTTTTTT	CASSKSRGSGNEKLFF	TRBJ1-4	TRBV28	.	.
TGTGCCTGGAGTGCTAACGGATTGCCTAATTCACCCCTCCACTTT	CAWSANGLPNSPLHF	TRBJ1-6	TRBV30	.	.
TGTGCCTGGAGTGACAGGGGAGGTGAAAAACTGTTTTTT	CAWSDRGGEKLFF	TRBJ1-4	TRBV30	TRBD1	few
TGTGCCAGCGGGGAACGGGGAAACACCATATATTTT	CASGERGNTIYF	TRBJ1-3	TRBV5-4	.	once
TGTGCCAGCAGTTATACCGGACAGGGACCTTCTGGGGCCAACGTCCTGACTTTC	CASSYTGQGPSGANVLTF	TRBJ2-6	TRBV6-2/TRBV6-3	TRBD1	.
TGTGCCAGCAGCTTAGGGACAGGGTCCTCCTTAACCTATGGCTACACCTTC	CASSLGTGSSLTYGYTF	TRBJ1-2	TRBV7-2	TRBD1	.
TGCGCCAGCAGCAAACTTGGTCGCGGGACAGGGCGGACGGGCTATGGCTACACCTTC	CASSKLGRGTGRTGYGYTF	TRBJ1-2	TRBV4-3	TRBD1	.
TGTGCCAGTAAACCCCCCGAGGTTAACACTGAAGCTTTCTTT	CASKPPEVNTEAFF	TRBJ1-1	TRBV19	.	.
TGTGCCAGCAGTCTCCGGACCTACACTGAAGCTTTCTTT	CASSLRTYTEAFF	TRBJ1-1	TRBV28	.	.
TGTGCCAGCAGCCAGGACTCGGCCGGGGAGCTGTTTTTT	CASSQDSAGELFF	TRBJ2-2	TRBV11-1	.	.
TGTGCCAGCAGCCCAGGGGGCGCAGCTGGAAACACCATATATTTT	CASSPGGAAGNTIYF	TRBJ1-3	TRBV6-5	TRBD1	.
TGTGCCAGCAGTTTATCGCCTGGGACTACTAATGAAAAACTGTTTTTT	CASSLSPGTTNEKLFF	TRBJ1-4	TRBV27	.	.